One sample yielded the 16 T cell receptor beta chains listed below, sequenced in a study of T cell repertoires in cytomegalovirus infection. TCRdb redid the calling of the reads with MiXCR, one entry per CDR3 protein. The table includes 450,000 to 600,000 distinct CDR3 sequences, about 44% detected once. No cognate antigen is known for these TCRs. Specimen: cultured PBMCs, collected from culture after CMV antigen stimulation. The receptors stem from a human donor in good health (CMV status not recorded). Some clones in this sample may be carry-over from other donors' samples.

This clonotype was counted a few times. V is TRBV5-4 and J is TRBJ1-4; D not resolved. Trimming removed 4 bases at V and 5 bases at J, with 12 bases between. CDR1 and CDR2 (germline): SGHNT, YYREEE (reference sequence). This CDR3 is 14 amino acids long. The CDR3 loop reads CASSPTYPNEKLFF. The CDR3 DNA is TGTGCCAGCAGCCCGACCTACCCAAATGAAAAACTGTTTTTT.

The chain links TRBV7-2 to TRBJ2-3, with 8 bases identical to TRBD2. The V segment lost 5 bases and the J segment 7 bases; nucleotides outside the gene matches: 14. This CDR3 is built from 16 residues. Germline values: CDR1 SGHTA, CDR2 FQGNSA. CDR3 region: CASSPPRRGVLNTQYF. The CDR3 coding sequence is TGTGCCAGCAGCCCCCCTAGGCGGGGGGTTCTGAATACGCAGTATTTT.

The chain has TRBV19 and TRBJ1-5; possible D gene TRBD1, 5 bases. CDR1 is LNHDA and CDR2 is SQIVND in the germline V gene (reference sequence). The V gene lost 7 bases and the J gene lost 0 bases, with 13 bases spanning the gap. The CDR3 has 15 residues. The CDR3 protein is CASTYRGASNQPQHF. The CDR3 DNA sequence: TGTGCCAGTACCTACCGCGGGGCTAGCAATCAGCCCCAGCATTTT.

The chain employs TRBV6-1 and TRBJ2-2, with 12 bases identical to TRBD2. The CDR3 totals 16 residues. The trim removed 5 bases at V and 6 bases at J, leaving 7 bases unmatched. CDR1 and CDR2 from the germline V gene are MNHNS and SASEGT. DNA for the CDR3: TGTGCCAGCAGTACCCCTAGCGGGGGGGCCCCCGGGGAGCTGTTTTTT. This sequence encodes CASSTPSGGAPGELFF.

The CDR3 spells CASSQAAGWDSSTDTQYF. CDR3 DNA sequence: TGCGCCAGCAGCCAAGCCGCGGGCTGGGACAGTAGCACAGATACGCAGTATTTT. J is TRBJ2-3 and V is TRBV4-3; 7 bases align to TRBD1. Germline assignment: CDR1 LGHNA and CDR2 YSLEER. With V trimmed by 1 base and J by 0 bases, 10 bases remained unmatched. CDR3 length equals 18 residues.

This sequence joins TRBV6-5 and TRBJ2-1; TRBD2 aligns across 7 bases. Unmatched junction bases numbered 12, after V lost 5 bases and J lost 8 bases. CDR1 is MNHEY, CDR2 SVGAGI, per germline. This CDR3 has 15 amino acids. CDR3 residues: CASSILATRFDEQFF. The CDR3 nucleotides read TGTGCCAGCAGTATACTAGCGACTCGATTCGATGAGCAGTTCTTC.

This sequence joins TRBV2 and TRBJ1-1; D remains ambiguous. The V gene lost 3 bases and the J gene lost 0 bases, with 8 bases spanning the gap. CDR1 and CDR2 from the germline V gene are SNHLY and FYNNEI. The CDR3 is made up of 14 amino acids. CDR3 residues: CASSEVTMNTEAFF. The CDR3, as DNA: TGTGCCAGCAGTGAGGTGACCATGAACACTGAAGCTTTCTTT.

This chain joins TRBV12-3 or TRBV12-4 and TRBJ2-7; weak D call: TRBD1 (6 bases). The CDR3 runs to 12 residues. V was cut by 5 bases and J by 11 bases, with 16 bases left in between. Here the CDR3 DNA reads TGTGCCAGCAGTCTCGGTTTTAGGGGGAAGTACTTC. It specifies CASSLGFRGKYF.

This rearrangement joins TRBV7-8 to TRBJ2-5, with 14 bases matching TRBD2. CDR3 size: 15 residues. Looked up from germline, CDR1 is SGHVS and CDR2 is FQNEAQ. Here the CDR3 reads CAAGTSGSGGETQYF. The CDR3 coding sequence is TGTGCGGCCGGGACTAGCGGGAGTGGTGGGGAGACCCAGTACTTC.

This clonotype was seen more than once but under ten times. The genes are TRBV27 and TRBJ2-5; tentatively, D is TRBD1 (6 bases). This CDR3 spans 14 amino acids. CDR1 and CDR2 from the germline V gene are MNHEY and SMNVEV (reference sequence). Trimming cost V 2 bases and J 5 bases, with 12 bases left between them. CDR3 loop: CASSLRQDLETQYF. In DNA, the CDR3 is TGTGCCAGCAGTTTACGACAGGATTTGGAGACCCAGTACTTC.

The CDR3 DNA is TGTGCCACCGGATGGGGGTATCAGCCCCAGCATTTT. Protein product: CATGWGYQPQHF. V is TRBV6-1 and J is TRBJ1-5; TRBD1 is a possible D gene (5 bases). Trimming cost V 10 bases and J 5 bases, with 12 bases left between them. The CDR3 covers 12 residues. Germline V gene sequence: CDR1 MNHNS, CDR2 SASEGT.

The chain couples TRBV5-4 to TRBJ1-3, with 7 bases matching TRBD1. Germline V gene lookup returns CDR1 SGHNT and CDR2 YYREEE (reference sequence). The CDR3 totals 15 residues. V shed 4 bases and J 0 bases; nucleotides not matched to a gene: 4. CDR3: CASSRQGYSGNTIYF. CDR3 DNA sequence: TGTGCCAGCAGCCGACAGGGTTACTCTGGAAACACCATATATTTT.

The chain couples TRBV12-3 or TRBV12-4 to TRBJ2-1, with D perhaps TRBD1 (6 bases). The CDR3 is made up of 16 amino acids. V dropped 5 bases and J dropped 5 bases, with 19 bases sitting between them. The CDR3 region has the DNA TGTGCCAGCAGTCCTAATCTAATGGGGGCGAACAATGAGCAGTTCTTC. Translated, it gives CASSPNLMGANNEQFF.

This clonotype was detected only a few times. The chain employs TRBV12-3 or TRBV12-4 and TRBJ2-5; perhaps TRBD1 as D (6 bases). The V gene lost 7 bases and the J gene lost 4 bases, with 16 bases spanning the gap. This CDR3 region has 14 residues. CDR3 sequence reads: CASNRGTKIETQYF. The CDR3 nucleotides are TGTGCCAGCAACCGAGGGACAAAGATAGAGACCCAGTACTTC.

The table lists this clonotype with a few counts. The genes are TRBV6-5 and TRBJ2-7; a possible D gene is TRBD2 (5 bases). Germline V gives CDR1 MNHEY, CDR2 SVGAGI. This CDR3 region has 15 residues. Trimming shortened V by 2 bases and J by 2 bases, and 13 bases separated the two germline ends. The CDR3 region has the DNA TGTGCCAGCAGTTACGATGGGAGTGGGGCCTACGAGCAGTACTTC. Its protein product is CASSYDGSGAYEQYF.

This clonotype was seen only a few times. V gene TRBV12-3 or TRBV12-4 combines with J gene TRBJ2-3, with a possible D match to TRBD2 (7 bases). The V end was cut by 2 bases, the J end by 2 bases, with 14 bases between. The CDR3 spans 16 residues. The CDR3 here is CASSLHLRGPTDTQYF. CDR3 nucleotides: TGTGCCAGCAGTTTACACTTGCGGGGGCCCACAGATACGCAGTATTTT.